One sample yielded the 7 T cell receptor beta chains listed below, sequenced in a study of early T cells in non-severe SARS-CoV-2 infection. From the 5' RACE reads, TCRdb called clonotypes with MiXCR, one entry per CDR3 protein. This table has roughly 90,000 distinct CDR3 sequences, around 15% appearing once. The sequencing sample was made of whole blood. The receptors originated from an adult who was a healthcare worker with PCR-confirmed SARS-CoV-2 infection or an uninfected control (not recorded which).

This clonotype was observed a handful of times. The V and J genes are TRBV7-8 and TRBJ1-1, with 9 bases identical to TRBD1. The length of the CDR3 is 13 residues. Losses at the gene ends were 3 bases for V and 7 bases for J; bases not matched to a gene: 3. The germline CDR1 and CDR2 sequences are SGHVS and FQNEAQ. The CDR3, as DNA: TGTGCCAGCAGCTTGGGACAGGGCGGTGAAGCTTTCTTT. It is translated as CASSLGQGGEAFF.

This clonotype was counted at least ten times. The chain joins TRBV6-2 or TRBV6-3 to TRBJ2-7, with a possible D match to TRBD1 (5 bases). This CDR3 region has 15 residues. The ends were cut back, 4 bases at V and 0 bases at J, with 13 bases in the middle. CDR1 and CDR2 (germline): MNHEY, SVGEGT. The DNA for the CDR3 is TGTGCCAGCAGTTCACCCCAGGGTATCTCCTACGAGCAGTACTTC. It encodes CASSSPQGISYEQYF.

The rearrangement joins TRBV20-1 to TRBJ1-2; 7 bases are a match to TRBD1. The CDR3 contains 12 residues. Looked up from germline, CDR1 is DFQATT and CDR2 is SNEGSKA (reference sequence). V was pared by 3 bases and J by 6 bases, with 4 bases of the junction left unmatched. CDR3 amino acids: CSASRQGNGYTF. The CDR3 nucleotides are TGCAGTGCTAGTCGACAGGGCAATGGCTACACCTTC.

This clonotype was detected many times. The chain has TRBV4-3 and TRBJ2-1; D perhaps matches TRBD2 (5 bases). Germline values: CDR1 LGHNA, CDR2 YSLEER. V lost 1 base, J lost 7 bases, and 11 bases lay in between. The CDR3 extends over 14 amino acids. This CDR3 is CASSQGRGWNEQFF. In DNA, the CDR3 is TGCGCCAGCAGCCAAGGCCGGGGTTGGAATGAGCAGTTCTTC.

V is TRBV28 and J is TRBJ2-5; 8 nucleotides match TRBD2. The V segment lost 3 bases and the J segment 5 bases; nucleotides outside the gene matches: 8. In germline, CDR1 is MDHEN, CDR2 SYDVKM. This CDR3 region has 15 residues. This CDR3 is CASSFPGLVMETQYF. The CDR3 DNA reads TGTGCCAGCAGTTTCCCGGGACTAGTAATGGAGACCCAGTACTTC. Using reference TRBV28 and TRBJ2-5 for the parts outside the CDR3, the full variable domain is DVKVTQSSRYLVKRTGEKVFLECVQDMDHENMFWYRQDPGLGLRLIYFSYDVKMKEKGDIPEGYSVSREKKERFSLILESASTNQTSMYLCASSFPGLVMETQYFGPGTRLLVL.

The J gene is TRBJ2-7, the V gene TRBV11-1, with 8 bases aligning to TRBD2. The germline V gene encodes CDR1 SGHAT and CDR2 FQDESV (reference sequence). V was clipped by 6 bases and J by 7 bases; unmatched bases: 5. The CDR3 runs to 12 residues. The CDR3 is CASRAGASEQYF. CDR3 nucleotides: TGTGCCAGCAGAGCGGGGGCGTCAGAGCAGTACTTC.

Many counts were recorded for this clonotype. V usage is TRBV4-2 and J usage is TRBJ2-7; 10 bases are shared with TRBD2. The V gene end was trimmed by 1 base and the J gene end by 0 bases; junction bases not matched to a gene: 15. CDR1 is LGHNA and CDR2 is YNFKEQ in the germline V gene. The CDR3 is 20 residues long. The CDR3 DNA follows: TGTGCCAGCAGCCAAGGGATTATGGGGCTAGCGGGGGTGAGCTCCTACGAGCAGTACTTC. Its protein is CASSQGIMGLAGVSSYEQYF.